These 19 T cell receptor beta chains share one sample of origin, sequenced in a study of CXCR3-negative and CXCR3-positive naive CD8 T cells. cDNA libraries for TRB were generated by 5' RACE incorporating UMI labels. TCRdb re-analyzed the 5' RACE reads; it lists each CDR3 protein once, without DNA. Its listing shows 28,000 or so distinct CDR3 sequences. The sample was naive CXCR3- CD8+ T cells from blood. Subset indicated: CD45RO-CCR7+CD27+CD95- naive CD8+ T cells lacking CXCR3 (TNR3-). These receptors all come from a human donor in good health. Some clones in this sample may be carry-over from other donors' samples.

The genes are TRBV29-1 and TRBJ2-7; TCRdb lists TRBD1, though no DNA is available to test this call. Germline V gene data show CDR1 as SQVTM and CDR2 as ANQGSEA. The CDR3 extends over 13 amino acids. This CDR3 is CSVVERGGYEQYF.

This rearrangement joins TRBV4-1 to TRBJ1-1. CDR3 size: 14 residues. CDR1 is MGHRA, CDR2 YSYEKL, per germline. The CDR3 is CASSPHQVNTEAFF.

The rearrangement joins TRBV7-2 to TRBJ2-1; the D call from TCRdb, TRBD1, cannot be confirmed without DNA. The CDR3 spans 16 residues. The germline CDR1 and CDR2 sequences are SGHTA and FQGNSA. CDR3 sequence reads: CASSLTGQGSYNEQFF.

The chain's CDR3 is CASSPLEGRVGEQFF. The chain links TRBV4-1 to TRBJ2-1; without DNA, the TCRdb call of TRBD2 cannot be checked. CDR1 is MGHRA and CDR2 is YSYEKL in the germline V gene. The CDR3 sequence is 15 residues long.

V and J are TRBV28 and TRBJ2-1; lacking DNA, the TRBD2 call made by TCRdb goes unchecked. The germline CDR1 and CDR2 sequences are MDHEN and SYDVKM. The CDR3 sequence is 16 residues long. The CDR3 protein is CASSLGGLAGYNEQFF.

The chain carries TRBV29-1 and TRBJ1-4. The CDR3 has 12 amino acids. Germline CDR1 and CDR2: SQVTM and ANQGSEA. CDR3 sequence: CSVGLTNEKLFF.

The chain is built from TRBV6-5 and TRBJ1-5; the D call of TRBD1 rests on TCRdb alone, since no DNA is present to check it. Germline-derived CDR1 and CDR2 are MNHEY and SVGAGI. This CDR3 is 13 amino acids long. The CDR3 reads CASSLTGDQPQHF.

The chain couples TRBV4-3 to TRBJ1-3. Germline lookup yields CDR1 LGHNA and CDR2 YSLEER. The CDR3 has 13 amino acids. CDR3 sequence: CASSQSGGNTIYF.

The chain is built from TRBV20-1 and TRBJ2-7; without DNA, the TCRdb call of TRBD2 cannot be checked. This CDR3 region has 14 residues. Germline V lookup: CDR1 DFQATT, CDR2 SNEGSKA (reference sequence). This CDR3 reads CSAPPLAGNYEQYF.

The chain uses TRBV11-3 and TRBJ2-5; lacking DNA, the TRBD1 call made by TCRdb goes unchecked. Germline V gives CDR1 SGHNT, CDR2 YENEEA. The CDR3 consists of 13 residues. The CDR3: CASSPGQGETQYF.

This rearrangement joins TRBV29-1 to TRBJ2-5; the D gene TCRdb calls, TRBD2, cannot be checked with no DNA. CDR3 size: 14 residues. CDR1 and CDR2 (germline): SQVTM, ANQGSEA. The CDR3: CSVESSGGSETQYF.

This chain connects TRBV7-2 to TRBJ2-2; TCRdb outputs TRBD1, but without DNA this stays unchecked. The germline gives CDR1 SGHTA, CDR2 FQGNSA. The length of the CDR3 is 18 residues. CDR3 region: CASSPGGRVYGDTGELFF.

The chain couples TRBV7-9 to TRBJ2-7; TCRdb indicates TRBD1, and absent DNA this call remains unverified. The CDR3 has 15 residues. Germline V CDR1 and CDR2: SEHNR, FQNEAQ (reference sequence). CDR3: CASSSRDWAAYEQYF.

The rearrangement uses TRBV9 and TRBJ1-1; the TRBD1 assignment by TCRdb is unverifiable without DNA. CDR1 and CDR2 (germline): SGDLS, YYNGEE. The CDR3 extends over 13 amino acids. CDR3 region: CASSEGVNTEAFF. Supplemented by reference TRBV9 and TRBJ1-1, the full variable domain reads DSGVTQTPKHLITATGQRVTLRCSPRSGDLSVYWYQQSLDQGLQFLIQYYNGEERAKGNILERFSAQQFPDLHSELNLSSLELGDSALYFCASSEGVNTEAFFGQGTRLTVV.

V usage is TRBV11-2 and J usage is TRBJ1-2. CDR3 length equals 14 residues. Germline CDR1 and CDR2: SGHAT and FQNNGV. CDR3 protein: CASSLDLAAYGYTF.

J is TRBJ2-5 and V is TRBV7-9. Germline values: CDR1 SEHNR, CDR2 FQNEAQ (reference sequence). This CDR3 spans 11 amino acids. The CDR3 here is CAGMGQETQYF.

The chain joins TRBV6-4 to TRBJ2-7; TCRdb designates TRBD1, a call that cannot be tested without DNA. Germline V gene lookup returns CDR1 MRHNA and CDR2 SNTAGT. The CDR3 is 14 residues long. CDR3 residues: CASSDLQWAYEQYF.

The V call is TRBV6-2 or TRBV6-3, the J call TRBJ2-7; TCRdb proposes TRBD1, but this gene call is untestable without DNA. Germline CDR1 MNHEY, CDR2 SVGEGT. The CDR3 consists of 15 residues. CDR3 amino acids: CASSPLGMSTYEQYF.

CDR3 loop: CASSQERGGNTGELFF. V gene TRBV3-1 combines with J gene TRBJ2-2; the D call from TCRdb, TRBD1, cannot be confirmed without DNA. This CDR3 has 16 residues. CDR1 LGHDT and CDR2 YNNKEL come from the germline V gene (reference sequence). The full variable domain, in which reference TRBV3-1 and TRBJ2-2 provide the parts outside the CDR3, is DTAVSQTPKYLVTQMGNDKSIKCEQNLGHDTMYWYKQDSKKFLKIMFSYNNKELIINETVPNRFSPKSPDKAHLNLHINSLELGDSAVYFCASSQERGGNTGELFFGEGSRLTVL.